This TCR beta chain was sequenced in a study of blood T cell repertoires in COVID-19. Across the whole study: Material from acute and convalescent COVID-19 was sourced from the United States, Italy and Spain.

Enrolled during active infection, Seattle patients were then followed longitudinally. This clone turned up a few times. TCRdb's table, derived via immunoSEQ multiplex PCR, lists solely in-frame clones and lacks some. The sample holds about 180,000 clones; about 81% are singletons and the top ten take about an eighth. The receptor's source is a woman at least 80 years old with COVID-19, enrolled during active disease. Sequenced material: peripheral blood.

The CDR3 here is CASSFGGPTYEQYF. In nucleotides, the CDR3 is TGTGCCAGCAGCTTCGGGGGGCCCACCTACGAGCAGTACTTC. J is TRBJ2-7 and V is TRBV11-2, with TRBD2 as a possible D gene (7 bases). The CDR3 is made up of 14 amino acids. Trimming took 3 bases from V and 2 from J, leaving 11 bases between them. In germline, CDR1 is SGHAT, CDR2 FQNNGV.